Detailed here is one T cell receptor (beta chain). A Clinical Activity Score of at least 3, a NOSPECS grade of at least 4 and a duration under 3 months were recorded in the ophthalmopathy patients. The study excluded patients with uncontrolled infection, other autoimmune disease, pregnancy or lactation. Authors of the study amplified TCR beta CDR3 regions from RNA transcripts. First-round RT-PCR targeting the TCR CDR3 was performed with the HTBI primer set. MiXCR was run by TCRdb on the multiplex PCR reads, yielding one entry per CDR3 protein. The sample has fewer than 650,000 distinct CDR3 sequences, 12% to 15% seen once. The sample comes from a study of T cells in Graves' hyperthyroidism and ophthalmopathy. The V gene end was trimmed by 3 bases and the J gene end by 9 bases; junction bases not matched to a gene: 20. In germline, CDR1 is DFQATT, CDR2 SNEGSKA (reference sequence). The CDR3 is 17 amino acids.

This chain joins TRBV20-1 and TRBJ2-1, with TRBD2 identical over 7 bases. The sequencing sample was made of blood. The source is a woman between 18 and 30 years old with Graves' ophthalmopathy. The CDR3 region is CSARSFWDYEKEGEQFF. The DNA for the CDR3 is TGCAGTGCTAGGTCTTTCTGGGACTACGAGAAAGAGGGTGAGCAGTTCTTC.